This T cell receptor (beta chain) is drawn from a study of CD8+CD57+ T cells in acquired aplastic anemia. Findings and limits, study-wide: The same twenty-nine CD8+ CDR3 sequences occurred in patients and in controls.

In its sample, this clonotype was seen many times. The antigen remains undetermined. TCR beta VDJ combinations and CDR3 sequences were profiled from genomic DNA. TCRdb re-analysed the reads in MiXCR, keeping a single row per CDR3 protein. The sample consists of 150,000 to 200,000 distinct CDR3 sequences, roughly 47% of them appearing once. The V and J ends lost 6 bases and 4 bases, in that order; junction bases with no gene match: 11. CDR1 and CDR2 (germline): DFQATT, SNEGSKA (reference sequence). The CDR3 contains 17 residues. The receptor was isolated from a human donor in good health. This chain uses TRBV20-1 with TRBJ2-1; 14 bases align to TRBD2. The material sequenced was sorted CD4+, CD8+, or CD8+CD57+ T cells (not recorded which) from PBMCs. DNA of the CDR3: TGCAGTGCAAAGGGACTAGCGGGAGTTGGGATGTACAATGAGCAGTTCTTC. Protein sequence: CSAKGLAGVGMYNEQFF.